This is a list of T cell receptor beta chains from one sample in a study of T cell responses to AZD1222 COVID-19 vaccine. Clones were read by immunoSEQ multiplex PCR, and TCRdb kept only the in-frame ones, dropping some. The repertoire holds 120,000 or so clones, around 86% seen once, with about 7.8% in the top ten. The sequencing here drew on peripheral blood, taken on day 0 of AZD1222 vaccination. All receptors derive from an adult in good health. Both conserved end residues are part of each CDR3. Each record gives: D gene, V gene, clone size, J gene, CDR3 DNA, CDR3 protein. The D gene is left open where the match is weak. The listing skips clone size in some rows; elsewhere it reads once, few, many or a size class.

D: -
V: TRBV6-5
size: many
J: TRBJ1-6
DNA: TGTGCCAGCACTTGGGGATCGAATTCACCCCTCCACTTT
CDR3: CASTWGSNSPLHF

D: -
V: TRBV5-4
size: -
J: TRBJ1-2
DNA: TGTGCCAGCAGCTCAAGGGCCCCCTATGGCTACACCTTC
CDR3: CASSSRAPYGYTF

D: TRBD1
V: TRBV4-2
size: few
J: TRBJ1-6
DNA: TGTGCCAGCAGCCTATGGGTTGGGGGGACAGGGAGCGCCTCTAGTTCACCCCTCCACTTT
CDR3: CASSLWVGGTGSASSSPLHF

D: -
V: TRBV19
size: few
J: TRBJ2-3
DNA: TGTGCCAGTAGTGCCGGACTAACCCCGGAGCATACGCAGTATTTT
CDR3: CASSAGLTPEHTQYF

D: TRBD1
V: TRBV7-9
size: -
J: TRBJ2-1
DNA: TGTGCCAGCAGCTTAGCGGCAGGGGGTGAGCAGTTCTTC
CDR3: CASSLAAGGEQFF

D: -
V: TRBV11-2
size: -
J: TRBJ1-1
DNA: TGTGCCAGCAGCCCCCCGGGGAACACTGAAGCTTTCTTT
CDR3: CASSPPGNTEAFF

D: -
V: TRBV12-3/TRBV12-4
size: -
J: TRBJ1-1
DNA: TGTGCCAGCAGCACGAACTGGCCCCGAGCTTTCTTT
CDR3: CASSTNWPRAFF

D: -
V: TRBV7-2
size: -
J: TRBJ1-2
DNA: TGTGCCAGCAAACCGACAGGCCCCTTCTATGGCTACACCTTC
CDR3: CASKPTGPFYGYTF

D: -
V: TRBV6-2/TRBV6-3
size: -
J: TRBJ1-2
DNA: TGTGCCAGCAGCAGAACAGGGCCCTATGGCTACACCTTC
CDR3: CASSRTGPYGYTF

D: TRBD1
V: TRBV5-1
size: -
J: TRBJ2-7
DNA: TGCGCCAGCAGTTGGACCTCCGGGACAGCTTCCTACGAGCAGTACTTC
CDR3: CASSWTSGTASYEQYF

D: TRBD1
V: TRBV27
size: -
J: TRBJ1-3
DNA: TGTGCCAGCAGTTTAGCCTACAGGGGGTCTGGAAACACCATATATTTT
CDR3: CASSLAYRGSGNTIYF

D: -
V: TRBV19
size: -
J: TRBJ2-3
DNA: TGTGCCAGTAGTATAGCATATGGTACAGATACGCAGTATTTT
CDR3: CASSIAYGTDTQYF

D: -
V: TRBV2
size: once
J: TRBJ1-4
DNA: TGTGCCAGCAGTGCAGCTTTCGGTGAAAAACTGTTTTTT
CDR3: CASSAAFGEKLFF

D: -
V: TRBV5-8
size: -
J: TRBJ2-4
DNA: TGTGCCAGCAGCTGGGGGACGGCGGTGGGGAACATTCAGTACTTC
CDR3: CASSWGTAVGNIQYF

D: TRBD1
V: TRBV20-1
size: -
J: TRBJ2-7
DNA: TGCAGCCCCGGACAGGGGAACGAGCAGTACTTC
CDR3: CSPGQGNEQYF

D: -
V: TRBV12-3/TRBV12-4
size: -
J: TRBJ2-7
DNA: TGTGCCAGCAGGGCGACAGGCTCCTACGAGCAGTACTTC
CDR3: CASRATGSYEQYF

D: TRBD1
V: TRBV7-6
size: -
J: TRBJ2-7
DNA: TGTGCCAGCAGCCGTGAACCAGGGGGCGTCTACGAGCAGTACTTC
CDR3: CASSREPGGVYEQYF

D: TRBD1
V: TRBV19
size: -
J: TRBJ1-2
DNA: TGTGCCAGTAGTCAAGGGACAGCTAAACTTGGCTATGGCTACACCTTC
CDR3: CASSQGTAKLGYGYTF

D: -
V: TRBV28
size: -
J: TRBJ1-2
DNA: TGTGCCAGCAGTTCCTCGGGACGGCTATATGATGGCTACACCTTC
CDR3: CASSSSGRLYDGYTF

D: -
V: TRBV30
size: -
J: TRBJ2-7
DNA: TGTGCCTGGAGTCCGGGTGTCTCCTACGAGCAGTACTTC
CDR3: CAWSPGVSYEQYF

D: TRBD2
V: TRBV25-1
size: -
J: TRBJ2-2
DNA: TGTGCCAGCAGTGCTGAGAGGGTAGCGGGAGTTTCCACCGGGGAGCTGTTTTTT
CDR3: CASSAERVAGVSTGELFF

D: -
V: TRBV5-1
size: -
J: TRBJ2-1
DNA: TGCGCCAGCAGCTTTGACAATGAGCAGTTCTTC
CDR3: CASSFDNEQFF

D: -
V: TRBV15
size: -
J: TRBJ2-2
DNA: TGTGCCACCAGCAGACAAGTATACACCGGGGAGCTGTTTTTT
CDR3: CATSRQVYTGELFF

D: TRBD2
V: TRBV4-1
size: -
J: TRBJ2-3
DNA: TGCGCCAGCAGCCAACGGAACGGGGGGGCAGATACGCAGTATTTT
CDR3: CASSQRNGGADTQYF

D: -
V: TRBV5-1
size: -
J: TRBJ1-3
DNA: TGCGCCAGCAGCCGGGGGGCCATGGTCGGAAACACCATATATTTT
CDR3: CASSRGAMVGNTIYF